The following is a T cell receptor (beta chain) sequence with its context. Repertoires were generated with immunoSEQ multiplex PCR, while TCRdb's copy carries only in-frame clones and drops some. The sample consists of 95,000 to 150,000 clones, more than 80% of them appearing once. The CDR3 has 17 residues. Germline V lookup: CDR1 MDHEN, CDR2 SYDVKM. Trimming removed 8 bases from V and 8 bases from J; junction bases left unmatched: 18. This entry comes from a study of T cell responses to AZD1222 COVID-19 vaccine. The clonotype comes from an adult in good health. J is TRBJ1-2 and V is TRBV28; 12 bases fit TRBD1. The input for sequencing was peripheral blood, taken on day 0 of AZD1222 vaccination. CDR3 loop: CASYDRGQGAVTKGYTF. The CDR3 DNA reads as TGTGCCAGCTATGACCGGGGACAGGGGGCGGTTACTAAAGGCTACACCTTC.